Sequencing of this T cell receptor (beta chain) was carried out in a study of identical twins. This CDR3 is 16 amino acids long. Germline CDR1 and CDR2: SGHTA and FQGNSA. Losses at the gene ends were 2 bases for V and 9 bases for J; bases not matched to a gene: 5. From the 5' RACE reads, TCRdb called clonotypes with MiXCR, one entry per CDR3 protein. The repertoire holds hundreds of thousands of distinct CDR3 sequences, with over 11% as singletons. This clonotype was seen repeatedly, ten times or more. This clonotype originated in a woman in her late teens or twenties in good health. The sequencing input was memory (CD45RO+) T cells sorted from blood. The chain recombines TRBV7-2 with TRBJ2-1; the match to TRBD2 covers 15 bases. CDR3: CASSLLGLAGGGEQFF. The CDR3 bases are TGTGCCAGCAGCTTACTCGGACTAGCGGGAGGGGGTGAGCAGTTCTTC.